One and the same sample provided the 5 T cell receptor beta chains below, sequenced in a study of cytomegalovirus exposure and HLA in healthy donors. Sequenced by immunoSEQ multiplex PCR; TCRdb stores in-frame clones only, minus some. The sample consists of 150,000 to 200,000 clones, around 92% of them appearing once. The sequencing input was PBMCs. These receptors originate from a woman aged 18-30 years in good health and CMV-seropositive.

This clone was observed a few times. The chain couples TRBV9 to TRBJ2-5, with TRBD1 matching over 8 bases. CDR1 and CDR2 from the germline V gene are SGDLS and YYNGEE. Trimming took 7 bases from V and 4 from J; bases not matched to a gene: 6. The CDR3 consists of 13 residues. The CDR3 region has the DNA TGTGCCAGCGGGGCGGGACAGGTAGAGACCCAGTACTTC. It yields the protein CASGAGQVETQYF.

This clone has only one observation. This rearrangement joins TRBV30 to TRBJ2-1, with TRBD2 matching 10 bases. This CDR3 region has 14 residues. Germline values: CDR1 GTSNPN, CDR2 SVGIG (reference sequence). Trimming cost V 4 bases and J 4 bases; bases outside gene matches: 4. CDR3 in amino acids: CAWKPSGRYNEQFF. The CDR3 region has the DNA TGTGCCTGGAAGCCTAGCGGGAGATACAATGAGCAGTTCTTC.

This clone has just a few counts. This sequence joins TRBV28 and TRBJ1-3, with D hard to call. Germline CDR1 and CDR2: MDHEN and SYDVKM. There are 12 residues in the CDR3. CDR3 sequence: CASAVSGNTIYF. The CDR3 DNA follows: TGTGCGTCCGCGGTCTCTGGAAACACCATATATTTT.

The chain joins TRBV5-4 to TRBJ1-1; D ambiguous. Trimming stripped 0 bases from V and 4 bases from J, with 10 bases between. Germline-derived CDR1 and CDR2 are SGHNT and YYREEE (reference sequence). This CDR3 has 14 residues. CDR3 residues: CASSLVGRITEAFF. The DNA of the CDR3 is TGTGCCAGCAGCTTGGTTGGGAGAATCACTGAAGCTTTCTTT.

The chain joins TRBV2 to TRBJ2-3; D is undetermined. The V gene lost 8 bases and the J gene lost 0 bases, with 12 bases spanning the gap. CDR1 is SNHLY, CDR2 FYNNEI, per germline. This CDR3 region has 14 residues. This CDR3 is CASSGILSTDTQYF. In DNA, the CDR3 is TGTGCCAGCTCTGGCATTCTCAGCACAGATACGCAGTATTTT.